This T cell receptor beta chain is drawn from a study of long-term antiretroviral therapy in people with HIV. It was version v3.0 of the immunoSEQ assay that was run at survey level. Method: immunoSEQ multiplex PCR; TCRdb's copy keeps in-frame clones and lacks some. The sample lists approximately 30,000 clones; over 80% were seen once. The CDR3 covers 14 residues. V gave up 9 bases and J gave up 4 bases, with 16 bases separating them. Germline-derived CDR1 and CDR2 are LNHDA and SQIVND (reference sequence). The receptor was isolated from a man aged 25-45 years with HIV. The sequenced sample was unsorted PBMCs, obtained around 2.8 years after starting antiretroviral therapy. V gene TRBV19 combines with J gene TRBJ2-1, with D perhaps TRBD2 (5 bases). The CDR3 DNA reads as TGTGCCAGCAGATCAGCGGAGGTATACAATGAGCAGTTCTTC. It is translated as CASRSAEVYNEQFF.